The 6 T cell receptor beta chains below all came from one sample that was sequenced in a study of T cell repertoires in cytomegalovirus infection. TCRdb called the reads again in MiXCR, with one record for every CDR3 protein. The repertoire holds some 320,000 distinct CDR3 sequences, with approximately 32% as singletons. These TCRs are of unknown antigen specificity. The sample here was cultured PBMCs, taken from culture after CMV antigen stimulation. The receptors originated from a human donor in good health (CMV status not recorded). Some clones in this sample may be carry-over from other donors' samples.

The chain combines TRBV12-3 or TRBV12-4 with TRBJ1-4, with a possible D match to TRBD1 (5 bases). The V and J ends lost 6 bases and 7 bases respectively, with 18 bases between them. This CDR3 contains 15 residues. CDR3 DNA sequence: TGTGCCAGCAGGCCCCGGGACGGCAAGACTGAAAAACTGTTTTTT. It yields the protein CASRPRDGKTEKLFF.

V is TRBV6-1 and J is TRBJ2-3, with D perhaps matching TRBD2 (6 bases). Germline assignment: CDR1 MNHNS and CDR2 SASEGT. CDR3 length: 15 amino acids. V lost 2 bases and J lost 4, with 13 bases in between. CDR3 protein: CASSESLAHADTQYF. The DNA for the CDR3 is TGTGCCAGCAGTGAATCACTAGCACACGCAGATACGCAGTATTTT.

The genes are TRBV7-9 and TRBJ1-1; D not resolved. The CDR3 spans 13 residues. Germline V gene data show CDR1 as SEHNR and CDR2 as FQNEAQ (reference sequence). Trimming took 4 bases from V and 7 from J, leaving 13 bases between them. The CDR3 region is CASSSATPDEAFF. The CDR3 nucleotides read TGTGCCAGCAGCTCTGCGACACCCGATGAAGCTTTCTTT.

The table lists this clonotype with a few counts. The CDR3 sequence is CASTSRRGEGSSYEQYF. For the CDR3, the DNA is TGCGCCAGCACCTCGCGGCGTGGGGAGGGTAGCTCCTACGAGCAGTACTTC. The V and J genes are TRBV5-1 and TRBJ2-7; TRBD2 matches 7 bases. The CDR3 covers 17 residues. The V gene end was trimmed by 6 bases and the J gene end by 0 bases; junction bases not matched to a gene: 15. The germline gives CDR1 SGHRS, CDR2 YFSETQ.

This clonotype occurred a few times. The chain couples TRBV7-2 to TRBJ2-1, with 11 bases fitting TRBD2. The trim removed 5 bases at V and 10 bases at J, leaving 10 bases unmatched. Germline CDR1 SGHTA, CDR2 FQGNSA. The CDR3 covers 15 residues. Here the CDR3 reads CASSPATGLAGEQFF. Written as DNA, the CDR3 is TGTGCCAGCAGCCCCGCTACCGGACTAGCGGGCGAGCAGTTCTTC. The full variable domain, in which reference TRBV7-2 and TRBJ2-1 provide the parts outside the CDR3, is GAGVSQSPSNKVTEKGKDVELRCDPISGHTALYWYRQSLGQGLEFLIYFQGNSAPDKSGLPSDRFSAERTGGSVSTLTIQRTQQEDSAVYLCASSPATGLAGEQFFGPGTRLTVL.

This clonotype occurred a few times. This chain connects TRBV2 to TRBJ2-7; either TRBD1 or TRBD2 may supply D (5 bases each). The CDR3 sequence is 14 residues long. The germline gives CDR1 SNHLY, CDR2 FYNNEI. The germline V and J ends were trimmed by 0 bases and 4 bases, with 10 bases remaining between them. The CDR3 coding sequence is TGTGCCAGCAGTGAAGCGCTTGGGGGTTACGAGCAGTACTTC. As protein: CASSEALGGYEQYF.